The rows below give T cell receptor beta chains drawn from one sample of a study of shared clonotypes between healthy human individuals. Sequencing used immunoSEQ multiplex PCR; TCRdb keeps in-frame clones, though not all of them. The sample contains about 2 million clones, 95% of which appear only once. The sequenced sample was naive CD4+ T cells sorted from blood. These receptors all come from a man younger than 35 in good health. CDR3s include the opening cysteine and the closing phenylalanine or tryptophan. Each record gives: clone size, V gene, D gene, J gene, CDR3 protein. The D gene is left open where the match is weak. Clone size appears in some rows only: once, few, many, or a class for an expanded clone.

>NA|TRBV7-9|NA|TRBJ1-4
CASSFLGASEKLFF
>NA|TRBV5-4|NA|TRBJ2-7
CASSKAQGGYEQYF
>NA|TRBV7-2|NA|TRBJ2-7
CASSLGAGKSYEQYF
>NA|TRBV30|TRBD2|TRBJ2-3
CAWSSGLLSPYF
>NA|TRBV2|NA|TRBJ2-3
CASLRPSSTDTQYF
>NA|TRBV7-2|NA|TRBJ1-2
CASSPRTPGYGYTF
>NA|TRBV27|NA|TRBJ1-1
CASSSQVRDTEAFF
>NA|TRBV21-1|NA|TRBJ1-2
CASSTRQGHTF
>NA|TRBV7-9|TRBD2|TRBJ2-7
CASSPFGGRALISYEQYF
>NA|TRBV5-1|NA|TRBJ2-1
CASSFGGSYNEQFF
>NA|TRBV6-5|NA|TRBJ1-6
CASSYTEGLNSPLHF
>NA|TRBV5-5|NA|TRBJ2-6
CASGRTGGISGANVLTF
>NA|TRBV7-2|NA|TRBJ1-1
CASSLQGNTEAFF
>NA|TRBV5-4|NA|TRBJ2-5
CASSPGTEETQYF
>NA|TRBV18|TRBD1|TRBJ1-5
CASSRAGGNSNQPQHF
>once|TRBV7-2|NA|TRBJ2-2
CASSYLGPVGTGELFF
>NA|TRBV7-8|TRBD1|TRBJ1-4
CASSPGTGGEKLFF
>NA|TRBV28|NA|TRBJ2-7
CASSLYGSPLNEQYF
>NA|TRBV27|NA|TRBJ2-7
CASSLAGRDLFHEQYF
>NA|TRBV7-9|NA|TRBJ2-7
CASRILEGEQYF
>NA|TRBV6-1|TRBD1|TRBJ1-1
CASSATRPWGSDRAFF
>NA|TRBV21-1|NA|TRBJ2-7
CASSNRSPGEAYEQYF
>NA|TRBV13|TRBD1|TRBJ2-7
CASSWTGQTSSYEQYF
>NA|TRBV11-2|NA|TRBJ1-1
CASSADRGTEAFF
>NA|TRBV6-4|TRBD2|TRBJ2-7
CASTYGGYTYEQYF
>NA|TRBV10-3|TRBD1|TRBJ1-6
CAISESGQGNSPLHF
>NA|TRBV4-1|NA|TRBJ1-6
CASSQEGPTNSPLHF
>once|TRBV10-3|TRBD1|TRBJ2-3
CAISLQGSTDTQYF
>NA|TRBV4-1|TRBD1|TRBJ1-4
CASSRTGTVGEKLFF